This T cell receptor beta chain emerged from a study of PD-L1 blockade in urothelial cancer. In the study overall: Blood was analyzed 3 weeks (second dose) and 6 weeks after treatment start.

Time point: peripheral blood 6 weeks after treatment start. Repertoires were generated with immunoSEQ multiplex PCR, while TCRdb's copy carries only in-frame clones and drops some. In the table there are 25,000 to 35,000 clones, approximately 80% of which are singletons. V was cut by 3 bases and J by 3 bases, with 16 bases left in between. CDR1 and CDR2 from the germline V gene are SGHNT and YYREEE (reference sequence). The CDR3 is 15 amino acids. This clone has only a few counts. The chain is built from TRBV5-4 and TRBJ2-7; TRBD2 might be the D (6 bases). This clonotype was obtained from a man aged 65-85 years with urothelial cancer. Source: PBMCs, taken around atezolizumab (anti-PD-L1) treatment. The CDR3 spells CASSSGGQGFYEQYF. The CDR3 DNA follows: TGTGCCAGCAGCTCCGGAGGGCAGGGTTTCTACGAGCAGTACTTC.